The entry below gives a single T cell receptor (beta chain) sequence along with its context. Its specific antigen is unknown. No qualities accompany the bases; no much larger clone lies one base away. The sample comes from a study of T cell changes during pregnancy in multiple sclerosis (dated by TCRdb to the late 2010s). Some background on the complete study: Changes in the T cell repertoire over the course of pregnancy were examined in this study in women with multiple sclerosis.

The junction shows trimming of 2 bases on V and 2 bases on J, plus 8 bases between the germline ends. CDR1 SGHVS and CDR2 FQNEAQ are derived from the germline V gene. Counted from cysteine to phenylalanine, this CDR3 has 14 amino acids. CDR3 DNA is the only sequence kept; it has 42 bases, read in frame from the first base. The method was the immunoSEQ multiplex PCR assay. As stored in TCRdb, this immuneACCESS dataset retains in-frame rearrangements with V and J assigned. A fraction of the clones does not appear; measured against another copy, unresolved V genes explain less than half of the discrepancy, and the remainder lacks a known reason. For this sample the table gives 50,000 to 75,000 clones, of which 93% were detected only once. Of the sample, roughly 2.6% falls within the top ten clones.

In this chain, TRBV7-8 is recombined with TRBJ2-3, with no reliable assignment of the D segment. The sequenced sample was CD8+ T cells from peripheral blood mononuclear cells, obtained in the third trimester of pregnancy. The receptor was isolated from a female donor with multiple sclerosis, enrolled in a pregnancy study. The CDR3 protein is CASSLSWPTDTQYF. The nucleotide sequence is TGTGCCAGCAGCTTATCGTGGCCCACAGATACGCAGTATTTT.